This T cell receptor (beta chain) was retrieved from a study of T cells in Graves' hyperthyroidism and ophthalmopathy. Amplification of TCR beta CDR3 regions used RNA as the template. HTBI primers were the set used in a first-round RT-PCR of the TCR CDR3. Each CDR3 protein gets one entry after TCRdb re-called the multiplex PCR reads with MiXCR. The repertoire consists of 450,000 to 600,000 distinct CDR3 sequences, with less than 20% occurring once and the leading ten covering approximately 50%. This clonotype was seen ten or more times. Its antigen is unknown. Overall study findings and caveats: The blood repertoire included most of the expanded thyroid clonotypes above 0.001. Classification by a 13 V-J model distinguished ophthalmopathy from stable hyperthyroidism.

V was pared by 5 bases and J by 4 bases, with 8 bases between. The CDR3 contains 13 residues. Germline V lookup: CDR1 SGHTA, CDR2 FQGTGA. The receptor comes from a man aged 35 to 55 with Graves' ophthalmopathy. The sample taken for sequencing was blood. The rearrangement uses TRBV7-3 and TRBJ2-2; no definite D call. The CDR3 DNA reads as TGTGCCAGCAGCCAATCCCCCACCGGGGAGCTGTTTTTT. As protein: CASSQSPTGELFF.